Sequencing of this TCR beta chain was carried out in a study of blood T cell repertoires in COVID-19. Study as a whole: The study drew acute and convalescent COVID-19 samples from the United States, Italy and Spain. The analysed material was cDNA or gDNA that came from T cells, B-cell-depleted T cells, or PBMCs.

TCRdb's table, derived via immunoSEQ multiplex PCR, lists solely in-frame clones and lacks some. The sample yields around 390,000 clones, about 87% seen once. Cohort assignment relied on participant-reported clinical history. In Cohort 3, a recovered donor had either two negative PCRs, clearance, or symptom resolution. The CDR3 loop spans 15 amino acids. The V gene end was trimmed by 4 bases and the J gene end by 7 bases; junction bases not matched to a gene: 6. Germline V gene sequence: CDR1 SGHDT, CDR2 YYEEEE. The V and J genes are TRBV5-6 and TRBJ1-5; TRBD1 aligns across 12 bases. The sequence was collected from a woman aged 45-65 years who had recovered from COVID-19. The sequenced sample was PBMCs or T cells enriched from blood (not recorded which). The CDR3 is CASSPGTGGDQPQHF. The DNA of the CDR3 is TGTGCCAGCAGCCCCGGGACAGGGGGCGACCAGCCCCAGCATTTT.